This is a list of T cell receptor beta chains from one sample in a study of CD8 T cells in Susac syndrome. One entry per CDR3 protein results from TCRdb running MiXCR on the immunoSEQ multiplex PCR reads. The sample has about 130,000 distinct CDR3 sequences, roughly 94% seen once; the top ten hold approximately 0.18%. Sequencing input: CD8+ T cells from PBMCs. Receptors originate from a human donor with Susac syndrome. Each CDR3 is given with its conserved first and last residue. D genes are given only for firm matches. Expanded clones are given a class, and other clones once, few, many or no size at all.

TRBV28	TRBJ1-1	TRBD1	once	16	CASSFRTGSMNTEAFF	TGTGCCAGCAGTTTCCGGACAGGGAGCATGAACACTGAAGCTTTCTTT
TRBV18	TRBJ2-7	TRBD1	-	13	CASSGQGEHEQYF	TGTGCCAGCTCGGGACAGGGGGAGCACGAGCAGTACTTC
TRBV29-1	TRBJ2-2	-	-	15	CSVIRASADTGELFF	TGCAGCGTTATCAGGGCTAGCGCCGACACCGGGGAGCTGTTTTTT
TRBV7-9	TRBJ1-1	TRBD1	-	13	CASSLGQAGVAFF	TGTGCCAGCAGCTTGGGACAGGCGGGGGTAGCTTTCTTT
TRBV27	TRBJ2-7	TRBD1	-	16	CASSSPGQGTSYEQYF	TGTGCCAGCAGTTCTCCAGGACAGGGAACATCCTACGAGCAGTACTTC
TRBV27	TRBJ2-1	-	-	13	CAINGPSENEQFF	TGTGCCATTAACGGGCCGTCGGAGAATGAGCAGTTCTTC
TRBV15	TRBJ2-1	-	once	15	CATSLGGQSYNEQFF	TGTGCCACCAGCTTGGGGGGACAGAGTTACAATGAGCAGTTCTTC
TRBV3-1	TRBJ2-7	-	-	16	CASSQSGSPYTYEQYF	TGTGCCAGCAGCCAATCGGGGTCCCCCTACACCTACGAGCAGTACTTC
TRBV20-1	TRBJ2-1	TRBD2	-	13	CSARLAGYNEQFF	TGCAGTGCTAGACTAGCGGGGTACAATGAGCAGTTCTTC
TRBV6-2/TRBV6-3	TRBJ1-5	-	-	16	CASSSQDGVGDQPQHF	TGTGCCAGCAGTTCCCAGGACGGAGTCGGGGACCAGCCCCAGCATTTT
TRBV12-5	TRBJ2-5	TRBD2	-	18	CASGLVLTSGDRQETQYF	TGTGCTAGTGGTTTGGTATTGACTAGCGGGGACCGACAAGAGACCCAGTACTTC